The 24 T cell receptor beta chains listed next were all sequenced from one sample in a study of T-cell memory formation after mild COVID-19. TCRdb reanalysed the 5' RACE reads using MiXCR and keeps one entry per CDR3 protein. The sample shows 350,000 to 500,000 distinct CDR3 sequences, around 20% of them seen only once. The sample was PBMCs or a T cell subset sorted from them (not recorded which). These receptors were collected from an adult woman who had mild COVID-19 (a few samples of this study predate the infection). Cell type and time point are not known.

This clonotype has only a few counts. The chain is built from TRBV18 and TRBJ1-1, with D unresolved. The germline V gene has CDR1 KGHSH and CDR2 LQKENI. There are 14 residues in the CDR3. V lost 4 bases and J lost 3, with 12 bases in between. The CDR3 sequence: CASSLKPGDTEAFF. CDR3 coding DNA: TGTGCCAGCTCACTCAAGCCTGGTGACACTGAAGCTTTCTTT. The full variable domain, rest sourced from reference TRBV18 and TRBJ1-1, is NAGVMQNPRHLVRRRGQEARLRCSPMKGHSHVYWYRQLPEEGLKFMVYLQKENIIDESGMPKERFSAEFPKEGPSILRIQQVVRGDSAAYFCASSLKPGDTEAFFGQGTRLTVV.

The chain links TRBV2 to TRBJ1-1; no definite D call. CDR1 is SNHLY, CDR2 FYNNEI, per germline. The CDR3 is 12 residues long. V lost 8 bases and J lost 6, with 13 bases in between. The CDR3 here is CASLLLDAEAFF. The CDR3 coding sequence is TGTGCCAGCCTCCTTTTGGACGCTGAAGCTTTCTTT.

This clonotype was counted only a few times. V gene TRBV12-3 or TRBV12-4 combines with J gene TRBJ2-2; D uncertain. This CDR3 spans 12 amino acids. V dropped 5 bases and J dropped 7 bases, with 8 bases sitting between them. CDR3 region: CASSVVGGELFF. The DNA for the CDR3 is TGTGCCAGCAGTGTTGTCGGCGGGGAGCTGTTTTTT.

V is TRBV5-1 and J is TRBJ2-3; either TRBD1 or TRBD2 may supply D (5 bases each). The CDR3 totals 15 residues. Germline-derived CDR1 and CDR2 are SGHRS and YFSETQ. The V end lost 1 base, the J end lost 4 bases, and 13 bases lay between the germline ends. CDR3 region: CASSLRGPPSDTQYF. The CDR3 DNA reads TGCGCCAGCAGCTTGAGGGGACCACCTTCAGATACGCAGTATTTT. Full variable domain (missing parts from reference TRBV5-1 and TRBJ2-3): KAGVTQTPRYLIKTRGQQVTLSCSPISGHRSVSWYQQTPGQGLQFLFEYFSETQRNKGNFPGRFSGRQFSNSRSEMNVSTLELGDSALYLCASSLRGPPSDTQYFGPGTRLTVL.

This clonotype was picked up a small number of times. CDR3 loop: CASSFGRDRGSGYTF. For the CDR3, the DNA is TGTGCCAGCAGCTTCGGCCGGGACAGGGGGTCTGGCTACACCTTC. V gene TRBV7-3 combines with J gene TRBJ1-2, with TRBD1 identical over 11 bases. The V gene's germline CDR1 is SGHTA and CDR2 FQGTGA. V dropped 3 bases and J dropped 7; count of bases not matched to a gene: 7. This CDR3 has 15 residues.

J is TRBJ2-2 and V is TRBV5-1; D is unclear. From germline, CDR1 is SGHRS and CDR2 YFSETQ. V lost 4 bases and J 7 bases, leaving 8 bases between the germline ends. The CDR3 has 12 residues. The CDR3 reads CASSPKDGELFF. CDR3 DNA sequence: TGCGCCAGCAGCCCCAAGGACGGGGAGCTGTTTTTT.

This clonotype was detected many times. The rearrangement joins TRBV10-3 to TRBJ2-2, with no clear D. The CDR3 contains 13 residues. Germline V lookup: CDR1 ENHRY, CDR2 SYGVKD. Trimming removed 0 bases at V and 7 bases at J, with 6 bases between. CDR3 bases: TGTGCCATCAGTGAGTCCGCCCGCGGGGAGCTGTTTTTT. Its translation is CAISESARGELFF.

This clonotype turned up a few times. This CDR3 is CASSFVGQVTYEQYF. The CDR3 DNA reads TGTGCCAGCAGTTTCGTGGGACAGGTAACGTACGAGCAGTACTTC. V is TRBV12-3 or TRBV12-4 and J is TRBJ2-7, with TRBD1 matching over 8 bases. The CDR3 has 15 amino acids. J was trimmed by 4 bases and V by 3 bases; bases with no gene match: 8.

The chain links TRBV12-3 or TRBV12-4 to TRBJ2-3, with 7 bases matching TRBD2. CDR3 length: 14 amino acids. Trimming at V came to 6 bases and at J to 4 bases, leaving 7 bases not matched to a gene. The CDR3 is CASSLTSPPDTQYF. In DNA, the CDR3 is TGTGCCAGCAGCCTGACTAGCCCTCCAGATACGCAGTATTTT.

There are a few counts of this clonotype. The rearrangement links TRBV11-2 to TRBJ2-1; 9 bases fit TRBD2. CDR1 is SGHAT, CDR2 FQNNGV, per germline. The CDR3 is made up of 15 amino acids. V shed 1 base, J shed 8 bases, and the junction held 6 bases outside the gene matches. This CDR3 reads CASSLGRGGKDEQFF. The DNA for the CDR3 is TGTGCCAGCAGCTTAGGGCGGGGGGGCAAAGATGAGCAGTTCTTC. Using reference TRBV11-2 and TRBJ2-1 for the parts outside the CDR3, the full variable domain is EAGVAQSPRYKIIEKRQSVAFWCNPISGHATLYWYQQILGQGPKLLIQFQNNGVVDDSQLPKDRFSAERLKGVDSTLKIQPAKLEDSAVYLCASSLGRGGKDEQFFGPGTRLTVL.

The chain links TRBV15 to TRBJ1-1; 7 bases align to TRBD1. This CDR3 is built from 16 residues. Trimming at V came to 5 bases and at J to 2 bases, leaving 11 bases not matched to a gene. The germline CDR1 and CDR2 sequences are LNHNV and YYDKDF (reference sequence). The CDR3 here is CATSPDPGTANTEAFF. Here the CDR3 DNA reads TGTGCCACCAGCCCCGACCCCGGGACAGCAAACACTGAAGCTTTCTTT.

This clonotype was counted only a few times. V is TRBV12-3 or TRBV12-4 and J is TRBJ1-1; D gene unclear. The CDR3 loop spans 12 amino acids. V gave up 5 bases and J gave up 5 bases, with 9 bases separating them. CDR3 sequence reads: CASSLHLTEAFF. The CDR3 nucleotides are TGTGCCAGCAGTCTACATTTAACTGAAGCTTTCTTT.

This chain uses TRBV5-1 with TRBJ2-1; tentatively, D is TRBD2 (5 bases). CDR1 is SGHRS and CDR2 is YFSETQ in the germline V gene. V gave up 1 base and J gave up 8 bases, with 37 bases separating them. This CDR3 has 22 amino acids. CDR3 in amino acids: CASSLYSIRAARRAETVDEQFF. The CDR3, as DNA: TGCGCCAGCAGCTTGTATTCGATCAGAGCGGCCCGTAGAGCGGAAACAGTAGATGAGCAGTTCTTC.

CDR3 in DNA: TGCGCCAGCAGCATTGGGGAGAGCTATGGCTACACCTTC. Encoded protein: CASSIGESYGYTF. The rearrangement joins TRBV5-1 to TRBJ1-2; D is ambiguous. This CDR3 has 13 residues. Germline lookup yields CDR1 SGHRS and CDR2 YFSETQ. With 4 bases removed from V and 4 bases from J, the gap between germline ends came to 11 bases.

The V gene is TRBV20-1, the J gene TRBJ2-1, with D perhaps matching TRBD1 or TRBD2 (5 bases each). CDR3 length: 17 residues. Germline lookup yields CDR1 DFQATT and CDR2 SNEGSKA (reference sequence). The V gene lost 5 bases and the J gene lost 1 base, with 21 bases spanning the gap. In DNA, the CDR3 is TGCAGTGCTTTCACTCGGGGTAGGGGCAATTCCTACAATGAGCAGTTCTTC. It is translated as CSAFTRGRGNSYNEQFF.

This clonotype was seen only a few times. DNA of the CDR3: TGCAGTGCTAGAAAGGGACTTAGCTCCTACAATGAGCAGTTCTTC. Translating gives CSARKGLSSYNEQFF. The rearrangement links TRBV20-1 to TRBJ2-1, with a weak D call TRBD2 (6 bases). This CDR3 has 15 residues. CDR1 DFQATT and CDR2 SNEGSKA come from the germline V gene (reference sequence). Between the trimmed V and J ends, which lost 2 bases and 0 bases, there was a span of 11 bases.

V is TRBV12-3 or TRBV12-4 and J is TRBJ2-2; D possibly corresponds to TRBD1 (6 bases). With 3 bases removed from V and 7 bases from J, the gap between germline ends came to 18 bases. The CDR3 runs to 16 residues. CDR3 region: CASSLGTIKSGGELFF. The DNA of the CDR3 is TGTGCCAGCAGTTTGGGGACAATCAAATCCGGCGGGGAGCTGTTTTTT.

The chain is built from TRBV6-5 and TRBJ1-5, with 7 bases that match TRBD1. The germline V gene encodes CDR1 MNHEY and CDR2 SVGAGI. The CDR3 is 17 amino acids. V was clipped by 5 bases and J by 1 base; unmatched bases: 11. The CDR3 DNA sequence: TGTGCCAGCAGTCCCAGACGACAGGGACGGAGCAATCAGCCCCAGCATTTT. It codes for CASSPRRQGRSNQPQHF.

The chain couples TRBV19 to TRBJ2-7, with D possibly matching TRBD2 (6 bases). Trimming removed 5 bases from V and 2 bases from J, with 10 bases in between. There are 13 residues in the CDR3. From germline, CDR1 is LNHDA and CDR2 SQIVND (reference sequence). As DNA, the CDR3 is TGTGCCAGTAGTCCTAGGACTACCTACGAGCAGTACTTC. Amino acid sequence: CASSPRTTYEQYF.

The CDR3 DNA follows: TGTGCCAGCAGTTACCAGGGGGCGAATGAGCAGTTCTTC. This translates into CASSYQGANEQFF. The rearrangement uses TRBV6-5 and TRBJ2-1; 8 bases map to TRBD1. The CDR3 runs to 13 residues. Unmatched junction bases numbered 1, after V lost 2 bases and J lost 7 bases. The germline V gene has CDR1 MNHEY and CDR2 SVGAGI.

The CDR3 nucleotides are TGTGCCAGCAGGGCCTGGGACAGGGTGAACGAGCAGTACTTC. Protein product: CASRAWDRVNEQYF. This sequence joins TRBV5-4 and TRBJ2-7, with 9 bases lining up with TRBD1. The trim removed 5 bases at V and 5 bases at J, leaving 8 bases unmatched. Looked up from germline, CDR1 is SGHNT and CDR2 is YYREEE (reference sequence). This CDR3 contains 14 residues.

The chain carries TRBV6-5 and TRBJ1-2; TRBD1 aligns across 8 bases. With 0 bases clipped from V and 5 bases from J, the junction kept 5 bases outside the gene matches. The CDR3 runs 15 residues. Germline V CDR1 and CDR2: MNHEY, SVGAGI. The CDR3 coding sequence is TGTGCCAGCAGTTACTCCCCGACAGGGGATTATGGCTACACCTTC. Its translation: CASSYSPTGDYGYTF.

This chain connects TRBV29-1 to TRBJ2-5; perhaps TRBD2 as D (7 bases). The germline V gene has CDR1 SQVTM and CDR2 ANQGSEA. The ends were cut back, 7 bases at V and 1 base at J, with 19 bases in the middle. The CDR3 loop spans 15 amino acids. CDR3 loop: CSAKGGAKGQETQYF. As DNA, the CDR3 is TGCAGCGCAAAGGGGGGGGCAAAAGGCCAAGAGACCCAGTACTTC.

This clonotype came up a few times. This chain uses TRBV2 with TRBJ2-7; D perhaps matches TRBD1 (5 bases). The CDR3 contains 11 residues. V was trimmed by 2 bases and J by 12 bases, leaving 11 bases between them. Germline V CDR1 and CDR2: SNHLY, FYNNEI. CDR3 in amino acids: CASSESSGWYF. The CDR3 region has the DNA TGTGCCAGCAGTGAATCATCAGGGTGGTACTTC.